The 9 T cell receptor beta chains below come from one sample, sequenced in a study of T-cell reconstitution after alpha-beta-depleted transplantation in children (dated by TCRdb to 2016 to 2018). Receptors were amplified or captured by PCR. Sequencing relied on an Illumina HiSeq 2500. TCR libraries were prepared with molecular barcoding, using unique molecular identifiers to normalize TCRbeta repertoire quantification. The public reads were quality trimmed at Q25 with fastp and then assembled into clones with MiXCR by TCRdb, keeping productive beta chains. Each entry is one CDR3 protein sequence, shown with its most common DNA and genes. The sample table shows 700,000 or so distinct CDR3 sequences, and around 12% are seen once. The ten largest make up roughly 0.77% of the sample. Sample treatment or condition, as interpreted from the label and publication: allogeneic hematopoietic cell transplantation with graft depleted of TCRalphabeta T cells and CD19 B cells.

The input for sequencing was PBMCs, taken before TCRalphabeta/CD19-depleted stem cell transplant. The receptors derive from a girl aged 2 to 10 with congenital amegakaryocytic thrombocytopenia, due to receive a stem cell transplant.

This clonotype was picked up many times. The chain is built from TRBV5-1 and TRBJ1-4; D is unresolved. CDR1 and CDR2 (germline): SGHRS, YFSETQ. Trimming left V 4 bases short and J 3 bases short, with 7 bases between. The CDR3 consists of 13 residues. CDR3 in amino acids: CASSREANEKLFF. The CDR3 DNA sequence: TGCGCCAGCAGCCGGGAGGCTAATGAAAAACTGTTTTTT.

This clonotype was recorded a few times. This sequence joins TRBV5-1 and TRBJ2-3, with 7 bases lining up with TRBD2. Germline loops: CDR1 SGHRS, CDR2 YFSETQ. J lost 4 bases, V lost 4 bases, and 3 bases had no gene match. The CDR3 consists of 13 residues. The CDR3 nucleotides are TGCGCCAGCAGCCGGACTAGGTCAGATACGCAGTATTTT. It translates to CASSRTRSDTQYF.

This clonotype turned up a few times. This chain links TRBV14 with TRBJ2-7; D might be TRBD1 or TRBD2, each matching 5 bases. V was clipped by 1 base and J by 6 bases, with 19 bases between them. This CDR3 region has 16 residues. From germline, CDR1 is SGHDN and CDR2 FVKESK. The CDR3: CASSQVPGTMKGEQYF. CDR3 nucleotides: TGTGCCAGCAGCCAAGTCCCCGGGACCATGAAGGGCGAGCAGTACTTC.

This clonotype was seen only a few times. The J gene is TRBJ2-5, the V gene TRBV7-8; 14 nucleotides agree with TRBD2. V lost 5 bases and J lost 3; bases outside the gene matches: 8. There are 17 residues in the CDR3. Germline loops: CDR1 SGHVS, CDR2 FQNEAQ. The CDR3 loop is CASSPAGLAGVEETQYF. The CDR3 DNA reads TGTGCCAGCAGCCCCGCGGGACTAGCGGGAGTAGAAGAGACCCAGTACTTC.

This chain connects TRBV6-2 or TRBV6-3 to TRBJ2-1; D perhaps matches TRBD2 (5 bases). V shed 6 bases and J shed 5 bases, with 17 bases lying between them. Germline V gene lookup returns CDR1 MNHEY and CDR2 SVGEGT. The CDR3 is 15 amino acids. The CDR3 reads CASSRDGFRDNEQFF. The CDR3 DNA sequence: TGTGCCAGCAGCCGGGATGGGTTTAGGGACAATGAGCAGTTCTTC.

This clonotype occurred many times. The chain has TRBV15 and TRBJ1-3; D not certain. Trimming removed 5 bases at V and 0 bases at J, with 8 bases between. Germline CDR1 LNHNV, CDR2 YYDKDF (reference sequence). The CDR3 runs to 14 residues. CDR3 nucleotides: TGTGCCACCAGCCTCACGAGCTCTGGAAACACCATATATTTT. It translates to CATSLTSSGNTIYF.

This clonotype was recorded a few times. The chain employs TRBV12-3 or TRBV12-4 and TRBJ2-3; 7 bases agree with TRBD1. Losses at the gene ends were 6 bases for V and 5 bases for J; bases not matched to a gene: 17. The CDR3 length is 17 residues. The DNA of the CDR3 is TGTGCCAGCAGCGCTCAGGACAGGCCCATCTTTTTAGATACGCAGTATTTT. It yields the protein CASSAQDRPIFLDTQYF.

The gene calls are TRBV20-1 and TRBJ2-7; unclear D gene. The V gene lost 0 bases and the J gene lost 0 bases, with 9 bases spanning the gap. Germline V lookup: CDR1 DFQATT, CDR2 SNEGSKA (reference sequence). The CDR3 has 14 amino acids. CDR3 DNA: TGCAGTGCTAGAGATGACTCAAGCTCCTACGAGCAGTACTTC. Its protein product is CSARDDSSSYEQYF.

The rearrangement joins TRBV7-9 to TRBJ2-7; 7 bases align to TRBD1. Germline trimming cut 5 bases from V and 4 bases from J; bases unmatched to any gene: 14. Germline V gene lookup returns CDR1 SEHNR and CDR2 FQNEAQ (reference sequence). The CDR3 is made up of 16 amino acids. Here the CDR3 reads CASSPGSGTELYEQYF. The CDR3 bases are TGTGCCAGCAGCCCTGGGTCGGGGACAGAACTATACGAGCAGTACTTC. Full variable domain (rest looked up from reference TRBV7-9 and TRBJ2-7): DTGVSQNPRHKITKRGQNVTFRCDPISEHNRLYWYRQTLGQGPEFLTYFQNEAQLEKSRLLSDRFSAERPKGSFSTLEIQRTEQGDSAMYLCASSPGSGTELYEQYFGPGTRLTVT.